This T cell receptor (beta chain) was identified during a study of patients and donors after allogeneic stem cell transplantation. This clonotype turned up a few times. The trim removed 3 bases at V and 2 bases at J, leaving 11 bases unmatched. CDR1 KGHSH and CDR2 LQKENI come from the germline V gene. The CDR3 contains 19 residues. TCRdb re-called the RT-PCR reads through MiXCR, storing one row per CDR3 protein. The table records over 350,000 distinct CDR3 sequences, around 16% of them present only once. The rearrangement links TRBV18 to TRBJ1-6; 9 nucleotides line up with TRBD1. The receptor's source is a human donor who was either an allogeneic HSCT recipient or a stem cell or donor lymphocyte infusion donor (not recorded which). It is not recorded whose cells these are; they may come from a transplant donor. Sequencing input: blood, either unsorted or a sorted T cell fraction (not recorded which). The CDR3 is CASSPVSIRDRAYNSPLHF. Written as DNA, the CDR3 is TGTGCCAGCTCACCTGTATCTATCCGGGACAGGGCCTATAATTCACCCCTCCACTTT.